This T cell receptor (beta chain) was sequenced in a study of blood T cell repertoires in COVID-19. Study background: From T cells, B-cell-depleted T cells, or PBMCs came the material, which was cDNA or gDNA.

TCRdb keeps only in-frame clones here, not all; method: immunoSEQ multiplex PCR. The sample includes 110,000 to 150,000 clones, 65% to 90% seen only once; the top ten take approximately 8%. The receptor was isolated from a human donor in a cohort sampled during active COVID-19. The sequenced sample consisted of peripheral blood.

CDR3 in amino acids: CATSREPTLRLAGDEQYF. CDR3 bases: TGTGCCACCAGCAGAGAACCTACCCTCCGACTAGCGGGAGACGAGCAGTACTTC. This sequence joins TRBV15 and TRBJ2-7; 12 bases are shared with TRBD2. J lost 5 bases, V lost 0 bases, and 11 bases had no gene match. The CDR3 length is 18 residues. The germline V gene has CDR1 LNHNV and CDR2 YYDKDF (reference sequence).